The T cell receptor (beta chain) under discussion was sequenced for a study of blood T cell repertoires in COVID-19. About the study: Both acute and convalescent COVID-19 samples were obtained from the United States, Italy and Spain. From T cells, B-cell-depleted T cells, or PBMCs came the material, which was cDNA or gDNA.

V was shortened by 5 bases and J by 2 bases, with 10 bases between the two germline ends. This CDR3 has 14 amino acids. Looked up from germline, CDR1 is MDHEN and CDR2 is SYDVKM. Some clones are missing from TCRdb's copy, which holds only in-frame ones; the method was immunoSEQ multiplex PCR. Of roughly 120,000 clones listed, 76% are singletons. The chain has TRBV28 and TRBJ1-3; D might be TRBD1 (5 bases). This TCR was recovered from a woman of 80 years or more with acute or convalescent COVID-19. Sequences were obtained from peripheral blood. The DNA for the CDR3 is TGTGCCAGCAGTACCGGGGGAGCTGGAAACACCATATATTTT. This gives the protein CASSTGGAGNTIYF.